The 26 T cell receptor beta chains reported below all come from one sample, sequenced in a study of OX40 agonist ivuxolimab in advanced cancers. Profiling relied on immunoSEQ multiplex PCR, and the TCRdb table lists in-frame clones only, not all of them. The table records about 43,000 clones, around 88% of them present only once. This material consisted of CD4+ or CD8+ T cells sorted from blood, taken in a trial of the OX40 agonist ivuxolimab. Every receptor here comes from an adult with an advanced solid tumor such as melanoma, head and neck, liver or kidney cancer.

J is TRBJ1-4 and V is TRBV7-9; D is perhaps TRBD1 (6 bases). This CDR3 comprises 15 residues. Trimming left V 3 bases short and J 7 bases short, with 15 bases between. CDR1 is SEHNR and CDR2 is FQNEAQ in the germline V gene (reference sequence). In nucleotides, the CDR3 is TGTGCCAGCAGCTTCCAGTGGGGGGCTGGTGAAAAACTGTTTTTT. Protein sequence: CASSFQWGAGEKLFF. The full variable domain, with the rest looked up from reference TRBV7-9 and TRBJ1-4, is DTGVSQNPRHKITKRGQNVTFRCDPISEHNRLYWYRQTLGQGPEFLTYFQNEAQLEKSRLLSDRFSAERPKGSFSTLEIQRTEQGDSAMYLCASSFQWGAGEKLFFGSGTQLSVL.

The genes are TRBV6-1 and TRBJ2-3, with 9 bases lining up with TRBD1. Germline V gene data show CDR1 as MNHNS and CDR2 as SASEGT. The V segment lost 2 bases and the J segment 2 bases; nucleotides outside the gene matches: 11. This CDR3 has 18 residues. The CDR3 DNA reads TGTGCCAGCAGTGAAAAGCGCCCGGGACAGGGATTCACAGATACGCAGTATTTT. Amino acid sequence: CASSEKRPGQGFTDTQYF.

The gene calls are TRBV4-1 and TRBJ2-7; D is ambiguous. Per germline, CDR1 MGHRA and CDR2 YSYEKL. The CDR3 runs to 13 residues. Trimming pared 3 bases from V and 4 bases from J, leaving 10 bases between. The CDR3 loop reads CASSQGNLYEQYF. The CDR3 DNA reads TGCGCCAGCAGCCAGGGAAACCTTTACGAGCAGTACTTC.

This rearrangement joins TRBV27 to TRBJ1-4; maybe TRBD1 (5 bases). The V and J ends lost 10 bases and 8 bases respectively, with 17 bases between them. Germline CDR1 is MNHEY and CDR2 is SMNVEV (reference sequence). This CDR3 has 13 residues. The CDR3 DNA is TGTGCCACCCCAAGTAGGGGTATGGAAAAACTGTTTTTT. Its protein product is CATPSRGMEKLFF.

The V gene is TRBV28, the J gene TRBJ2-7; D is unclear. This CDR3 spans 18 amino acids. Germline CDR1 and CDR2: MDHEN and SYDVKM. V was clipped by 5 bases and J by 4 bases, with 27 bases between them. CDR3 in amino acids: CASSPIFSPLGYLYEQYF. The CDR3 region has the DNA TGTGCCAGCAGTCCGATATTTTCCCCTTTGGGGTATCTATACGAGCAGTACTTC. The variable domain in full, with the rest retrieved from reference TRBV28 and TRBJ2-7, is DVKVTQSSRYLVKRTGEKVFLECVQDMDHENMFWYRQDPGLGLRLIYFSYDVKMKEKGDIPEGYSVSREKKERFSLILESASTNQTSMYLCASSPIFSPLGYLYEQYFGPGTRLTVT.

The chain links TRBV6-6 to TRBJ2-1; D is ambiguous. V lost 6 bases and J 9 bases, leaving 15 bases between the germline ends. The CDR3 runs to 13 residues. The germline gives CDR1 MNHNY, CDR2 SVGAGI (reference sequence). CDR3 region: CASSDLLPGEQFF. The CDR3 DNA follows: TGTGCCAGCAGCGACCTTCTCCCCGGTGAGCAGTTCTTC.

V usage is TRBV7-3 and J usage is TRBJ2-7; 7 bases match TRBD1. J lost 2 bases, V lost 5 bases, and 3 bases had no gene match. The germline V gene encodes CDR1 SGHTA and CDR2 FQGTGA. The CDR3 sequence is 13 residues long. CDR3 residues: CASSATGPYEQYF. DNA of the CDR3: TGTGCCAGCAGCGCGACAGGGCCCTACGAGCAGTACTTC.

This clone occurred once. The CDR3 nucleotides read TGTGCCAGCAGCCAAGTTCCGGGCCTATCCTCATACGAGCAGTACTTC. Its translation: CASSQVPGLSSYEQYF. The chain combines TRBV14 with TRBJ2-7; no clear D. CDR1 SGHDN and CDR2 FVKESK come from the germline V gene. The germline V and J ends were trimmed by 1 base and 4 bases, with 17 bases remaining between them. The CDR3 covers 16 residues. The complete variable domain, with remaining parts taken from reference TRBV14 and TRBJ2-7, reads EAGVTQFPSHSVIEKGQTVTLRCDPISGHDNLYWYRRVMGKEIKFLLHFVKESKQDESGMPNNRFLAERTGGTYSTLKVQPAELEDSGVYFCASSQVPGLSSYEQYFGPGTRLTVT.

V usage is TRBV29-1 and J usage is TRBJ2-3; 10 nucleotides match TRBD2. J was trimmed by 1 base and V by 6 bases; bases with no gene match: 7. This CDR3 region has 15 residues. From germline, CDR1 is SQVTM and CDR2 ANQGSEA. CDR3: CSVDSGTSGTDTQYF. The DNA for the CDR3 is TGCAGCGTGGACTCCGGGACTAGCGGCACAGATACGCAGTATTTT.

The chain links TRBV5-1 to TRBJ2-5; possibly TRBD1 or TRBD2 for D (5 bases each). The last part of the DNA fits TRBJ2-7 better; the J call may be wrong. There are 17 residues in the CDR3. Germline CDR1 reads SGHRS; CDR2 reads YFSETQ. This chain's CDR3 is CASSFSAGPGKSYEQYF. The CDR3, as DNA: TGCGCCAGCAGCTTTTCGGCAGGGCCCGGGAAATCCTACGAGCAGTACTTC.

The chain uses TRBV4-1 and TRBJ2-5; D possibly corresponds to TRBD1 (6 bases). V dropped 1 base and J dropped 5 bases, with 17 bases sitting between them. The CDR3 has 16 amino acids. Germline V CDR1 and CDR2: MGHRA, YSYEKL. In DNA, the CDR3 is TGCGCCAGCAGCCAAGGTCAGACTACCAGGGGCGAGACCCAGTACTTC. Protein: CASSQGQTTRGETQYF.

The V gene is TRBV6-4, the J gene TRBJ2-6; D unclear. V gave up 7 bases and J gave up 0 bases, with 4 bases separating them. CDR3 size: 13 residues. CDR1 is MRHNA, CDR2 SNTAGT, per germline. CDR3 bases: TGTGCCAGCACCAACTCTGGGGCCAACGTCCTGACTTTC. This sequence encodes CASTNSGANVLTF.

The chain is built from TRBV28 and TRBJ2-5; 7 nucleotides line up with TRBD1. J lost 5 bases, V lost 5 bases, and 11 bases had no gene match. Germline V gene data show CDR1 as MDHEN and CDR2 as SYDVKM. This CDR3 comprises 15 residues. The CDR3 region has the DNA TGTGCCAGCAGTCCGTCGACAGGGACGGGCGAGACCCAGTACTTC. This translates into CASSPSTGTGETQYF. The variable domain in full, completed from reference TRBV28 and TRBJ2-5, reads DVKVTQSSRYLVKRTGEKVFLECVQDMDHENMFWYRQDPGLGLRLIYFSYDVKMKEKGDIPEGYSVSREKKERFSLILESASTNQTSMYLCASSPSTGTGETQYFGPGTRLLVL.

The table lists this clone with a count of one. The sample has other DNA sequences that encode this CDR3 too. The V and J genes are TRBV5-1 and TRBJ2-3, with a tentative D call TRBD2 (6 bases). CDR3 size: 14 residues. Between the trimmed V and J ends, which lost 3 bases and 1 base, there was a span of 9 bases. Germline V gene lookup returns CDR1 SGHRS and CDR2 YFSETQ. The CDR3 spells CASSSTGGTDTQYF. CDR3 coding DNA: TGCGCCAGCAGCTCAACGGGGGGCACAGATACGCAGTATTTT.

V gene TRBV28 combines with J gene TRBJ2-5; no clear D gene. The J call may be faulty, since TRBJ2-7 better matches the DNA end. CDR3 length: 11 residues. The V gene's germline CDR1 is MDHEN and CDR2 SYDVKM. CDR3 coding DNA: TGTGCCAGCAGCAGGCCCTACGAGCAGTACTTC. It codes for CASSRPYEQYF.

The chain employs TRBV11-2 and TRBJ1-1, with D uncertain. The germline V and J ends were trimmed by 0 bases and 2 bases, with 10 bases remaining between them. The CDR3 extends over 15 amino acids. CDR1 and CDR2 (germline): SGHAT, FQNNGV. The CDR3 nucleotides read TGTGCCAGCAGCTTAGAGGGTTCACTTAACACTGAAGCTTTCTTT. Residues: CASSLEGSLNTEAFF. Full variable domain (remainder filled in from reference TRBV11-2 and TRBJ1-1): EAGVAQSPRYKIIEKRQSVAFWCNPISGHATLYWYQQILGQGPKLLIQFQNNGVVDDSQLPKDRFSAERLKGVDSTLKIQPAKLEDSAVYLCASSLEGSLNTEAFFGQGTRLTVV.

The chain combines TRBV7-9 with TRBJ1-1; D is ambiguous. Germline V gives CDR1 SEHNR, CDR2 FQNEAQ (reference sequence). V lost 2 bases and J 5 bases, leaving 12 bases between the germline ends. The CDR3 runs 14 residues. The CDR3: CASSLSWGRTEAFF. The CDR3 DNA follows: TGTGCCAGCAGCTTATCATGGGGTAGGACTGAAGCTTTCTTT.

The rearrangement links TRBV9 to TRBJ2-5; D might be TRBD2 (5 bases). Germline CDR1 SGDLS, CDR2 YYNGEE. Trimming removed 0 bases at V and 4 bases at J, with 10 bases between. This CDR3 has 14 residues. The CDR3 here is CASSVGLSGETQYF. CDR3 sequence (DNA): TGTGCCAGCAGCGTAGGACTATCCGGAGAGACCCAGTACTTC.

The chain links TRBV9 to TRBJ1-2, with D unclear. The V end was cut by 0 bases, the J end by 1 base, with 10 bases between. The CDR3 totals 15 residues. CDR1 SGDLS and CDR2 YYNGEE come from the germline V gene. The chain's CDR3 is CASSVGFSVNYGYTF. CDR3 DNA: TGTGCCAGCAGCGTAGGATTCTCAGTTAACTATGGCTACACCTTC.

V usage is TRBV10-1 and J usage is TRBJ2-7, with 10 bases that match TRBD1. The germline V gene has CDR1 WNHNN and CDR2 SYGVQD (reference sequence). The CDR3 consists of 13 residues. V shed 4 bases and J 7 bases; nucleotides not matched to a gene: 4. The CDR3 bases are TGCGCCAGCAGTGTGGGACAGGGGCAGGAGCAGTACTTC. Translation gives CASSVGQGQEQYF.

The rearrangement joins TRBV6-5 to TRBJ1-1; D gene ambiguous. Germline V gene sequence: CDR1 MNHEY, CDR2 SVGAGI. There are 13 residues in the CDR3. Trimming cost V 0 bases and J 6 bases, with 8 bases left between them. This CDR3 reads CASSYSAGSEAFF. The DNA of the CDR3 is TGTGCCAGCAGTTACTCTGCAGGATCTGAAGCTTTCTTT.

The chain joins TRBV6-5 to TRBJ2-3; no definite D call. V shed 2 bases and J shed 5 bases, with 8 bases lying between them. In germline, CDR1 is MNHEY, CDR2 SVGAGI. This CDR3 has 13 amino acids. As DNA, the CDR3 is TGTGCCAGCAGTTACGACGCTAAAGATACGCAGTATTTT. Its protein is CASSYDAKDTQYF.

The rearrangement joins TRBV28 to TRBJ1-4; no firm D call. Germline CDR1 reads MDHEN; CDR2 reads SYDVKM. V lost 2 bases to trimming and J lost 6 bases, with 7 bases between them. The CDR3 totals 13 residues. The CDR3 protein is CASSLGGYEKLFF. CDR3 bases: TGTGCCAGCAGTTTAGGAGGGTATGAAAAACTGTTTTTT.

V gene TRBV15 combines with J gene TRBJ2-3, with D perhaps matching TRBD2 (5 bases). The CDR3 extends over 16 amino acids. CDR1 is LNHNV, CDR2 YYDKDF, per germline (reference sequence). V dropped 1 base and J dropped 0 bases, with 11 bases sitting between them. The CDR3 bases are TGTGCCACCAGCAGAGGAGGGTTCCCTAGCACAGATACGCAGTATTTT. It codes for CATSRGGFPSTDTQYF.

V is TRBV10-1 and J is TRBJ2-1, with D unclear. The V gene lost 6 bases and the J gene lost 4 bases, with 1 base spanning the gap. From germline, CDR1 is WNHNN and CDR2 SYGVQD (reference sequence). The CDR3 has 10 amino acids. CDR3 in amino acids: CASRYNEQFF. The CDR3 nucleotides read TGCGCCAGCAGGTACAATGAGCAGTTCTTC.

The chain links TRBV21-1 to TRBJ2-1; TRBD2, the table's D call, was not compared with the DNA. TRBV21-1 is a listed pseudogene. This CDR3 comprises 16 residues. CDR3 region: CASSTRTRFVYNEQFF. CDR3 DNA sequence: TGTGCCAGCAGCACCCGAACTAGATTTGTTTACAATGAGCAGTTCTTC.